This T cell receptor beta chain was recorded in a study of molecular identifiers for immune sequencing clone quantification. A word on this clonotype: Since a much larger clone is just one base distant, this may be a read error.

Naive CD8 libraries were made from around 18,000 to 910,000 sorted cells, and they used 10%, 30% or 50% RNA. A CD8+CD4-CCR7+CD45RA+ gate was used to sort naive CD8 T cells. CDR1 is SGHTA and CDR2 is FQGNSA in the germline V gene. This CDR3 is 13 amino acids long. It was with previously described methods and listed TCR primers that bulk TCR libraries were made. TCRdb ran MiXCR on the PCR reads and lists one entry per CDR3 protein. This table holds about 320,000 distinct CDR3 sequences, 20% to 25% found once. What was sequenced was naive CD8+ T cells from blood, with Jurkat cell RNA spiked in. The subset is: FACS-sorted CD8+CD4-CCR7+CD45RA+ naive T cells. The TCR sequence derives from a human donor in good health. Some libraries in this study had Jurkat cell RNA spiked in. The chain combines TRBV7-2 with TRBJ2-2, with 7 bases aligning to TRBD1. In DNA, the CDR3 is TGTGCCGGCAGCTTAGGGGACAGTCGGGAGCTGTTTTTT. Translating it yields CAGSLGDSRELFF.